A single sample gave rise to the 11 T cell receptor beta chains below, sequenced in a study of Ad26.COV2.S vaccination and SARS-CoV-2 variants. Sequencing was performed with immunoSEQ multiplex PCR; in TCRdb, only in-frame clones are kept and a portion is missing. The sample comprises around 300,000 clones, about 87% of which are singletons, and approximately 5.9% rests with the top ten. Treatment denoted: some 20 received Ad26.COV2.S at low or high dose, single or two shots; 5 received placebo; per-sample allocation not given. Sampling happened 63 days after the first vaccine or placebo injection. The material was peripheral blood, obtained in a trial of Ad26.COV2.S vaccine versus placebo. The origin of the receptors is a person aged 18-65 years who received the Ad26.COV2.S COVID-19 vaccine or a placebo.

This chain uses TRBV7-3 with TRBJ2-1, with 7 bases that match TRBD2. From germline, CDR1 is SGHTA and CDR2 FQGTGA. CDR3 length: 15 amino acids. The trim removed 3 bases at V and 9 bases at J, leaving 11 bases unmatched. The CDR3 protein is CASSLGGRAWGEQFF. CDR3 sequence (DNA): TGTGCCAGCAGCTTGGGGGGGAGAGCCTGGGGTGAGCAGTTCTTC.

The chain is built from TRBV7-3 and TRBJ2-7; a possible D gene is TRBD1 (7 bases). The CDR3 totals 12 residues. Trimming pared 4 bases from V and 6 bases from J, leaving 10 bases between. CDR1 and CDR2 (germline): SGHTA, FQGTGA. The CDR3 bases are TGTGCCAGCAGCTCCCAGGGGGGCGAGCAGTACTTC. This gives the protein CASSSQGGEQYF.

This chain joins TRBV18 and TRBJ1-2; perhaps TRBD1 as D (6 bases). V was pared by 3 bases and J by 5 bases, with 16 bases between. Germline-derived CDR1 and CDR2 are KGHSH and LQKENI. This CDR3 region has 15 residues. The CDR3 spells CASSPSTGLPYGYTF. In DNA form, the CDR3 reads TGTGCCAGCTCACCGAGCACAGGGCTTCCTTATGGCTACACCTTC.

The rearrangement uses TRBV7-8 and TRBJ1-6, with a possible D match to TRBD1 (6 bases). Per germline, CDR1 SGHVS and CDR2 FQNEAQ. The CDR3 has 17 amino acids. Trimming took 5 bases from V and 0 from J, leaving 14 bases between them. The CDR3 DNA is TGTGCCAGCAGCACCCCCACAGGGAGCTCCTATAATTCACCCCTCCACTTT. Protein: CASSTPTGSSYNSPLHF.

This chain links TRBV5-1 with TRBJ2-7, with 8 bases lining up with TRBD1. J was trimmed by 1 base and V by 0 bases; bases with no gene match: 6. Per germline, CDR1 SGHRS and CDR2 YFSETQ. The CDR3 sequence is 16 residues long. CDR3 sequence (DNA): TGCGCCAGCAGCTTGGAGGCAGGGGGCATTTCCTACGAGCAGTACTTC. The encoded protein is CASSLEAGGISYEQYF.

V and J are TRBV7-2 and TRBJ2-1, with 12 bases matching TRBD2. This CDR3 is 17 amino acids long. Germline lookup yields CDR1 SGHTA and CDR2 FQGNSA. J lost 9 bases, V lost 1 base, and 10 bases had no gene match. CDR3 nucleotides: TGTGCCAGCAGCTTAGGTCCCCTAGCGGGAGGGCCCAGTGAGCAGTTCTTC. Protein product: CASSLGPLAGGPSEQFF.

The rearrangement links TRBV3-1 (or the pseudogene TRBV3-2) to TRBJ2-7; 9 nucleotides align to TRBD2. CDR1 and CDR2 from the germline V gene are LGHDT and YNNKEL (reference sequence). Trimming at V came to 5 bases and at J to 0 bases, leaving 8 bases not matched to a gene. This CDR3 is built from 16 residues. The CDR3 spells CASSTSPSGNSYEQYF. CDR3 DNA: TGTGCCAGCAGCACCTCTCCTAGCGGGAACTCCTACGAGCAGTACTTC.

The chain couples TRBV9 to TRBJ2-7, with D tentatively TRBD2 (5 bases). Germline assignment: CDR1 SGDLS and CDR2 YYNGEE. The CDR3 sequence is 15 residues long. Trimming removed 0 bases at V and 0 bases at J, with 10 bases between. CDR3 amino acids: CASSVAGSRSYEQYF. In nucleotides, the CDR3 is TGTGCCAGCAGCGTAGCTGGGAGCCGCTCCTACGAGCAGTACTTC.

The rearrangement uses TRBV11-2 and TRBJ2-7, with 8 bases identical to TRBD1. After removal of 5 bases from V and 4 bases from J, the junction contained 10 bases not matched to a gene. CDR3 length: 15 residues. CDR1 and CDR2 from the germline V gene are SGHAT and FQNNGV. CDR3 in amino acids: CASSPSDRAAYEQYF. The CDR3 nucleotides read TGTGCCAGCAGCCCCTCGGACAGGGCGGCTTACGAGCAGTACTTC. Combining the CDR3 with reference TRBV11-2 and TRBJ2-7 gives the whole variable domain EAGVAQSPRYKIIEKRQSVAFWCNPISGHATLYWYQQILGQGPKLLIQFQNNGVVDDSQLPKDRFSAERLKGVDSTLKIQPAKLEDSAVYLCASSPSDRAAYEQYFGPGTRLTVT.

The V call is TRBV19, the J call TRBJ2-4; D may be TRBD2 (6 bases). This CDR3 is 14 amino acids long. CDR1 and CDR2 (germline): LNHDA, SQIVND (reference sequence). V was pared by 7 bases and J by 3 bases, with 13 bases between. CDR3 DNA: TGTGCCAGTACCGAGACTAGGGGCAAAAACATTCAGTACTTC. Protein: CASTETRGKNIQYF.

The chain links TRBV11-3 to TRBJ1-6; TRBD1 agrees at 11 bases. The junction had 4 bases not matched to a gene; V was cut back by 5 bases and J by 7 bases. CDR1 is SGHNT, CDR2 YENEEA, per germline. The CDR3 runs 15 residues. The CDR3 DNA sequence: TGTGCCAGCAGCGCAGGGACAGGGGGGAATTCACCCCTCCACTTT. Protein product: CASSAGTGGNSPLHF.